The clone carrying this T cell receptor (beta chain) turned up a few times. As yet, its antigen is unknown. RNA extraction and reverse transcription yielded cDNA as sequencing template. Clones were read by immunoSEQ multiplex PCR, and TCRdb kept only the in-frame ones, dropping some. The sample has about 100,000 clones, 58% seen once. Collected material from alopecia areata patients comprised lesional scalp punch biopsies and peripheral blood. CD4+ and CD8+ T cells were sorted from PBMCs stained for CD3, CD4 and CD8. This entry belongs to a study of CD8+ T cells in alopecia areata. The study, taken as a whole, reports: Sharing of TCRs across patients appeared less clear than in mice, possibly for HLA-related reasons. Alopecia totalis/universalis scalp especially showed more expanded CD8+ clones than normal scalp.

This clonotype was sampled from a human donor with alopecia areata. The specimen sequenced was NKG2D-low CD8+ T cells sorted from blood.

The CDR3 region has the DNA TGTGCCAGCAGCGCAATTAGCGGGAGGGGGAACACCGGGGAGCTGTTTTTT. Its translation: CASSAISGRGNTGELFF. This chain connects TRBV9 to TRBJ2-2; 11 bases map to TRBD2. V trimming: 3 bases; J trimming: 1 base; junction bases outside the gene matches: 5. This CDR3 region has 17 residues. The germline CDR1 and CDR2 sequences are SGDLS and YYNGEE.